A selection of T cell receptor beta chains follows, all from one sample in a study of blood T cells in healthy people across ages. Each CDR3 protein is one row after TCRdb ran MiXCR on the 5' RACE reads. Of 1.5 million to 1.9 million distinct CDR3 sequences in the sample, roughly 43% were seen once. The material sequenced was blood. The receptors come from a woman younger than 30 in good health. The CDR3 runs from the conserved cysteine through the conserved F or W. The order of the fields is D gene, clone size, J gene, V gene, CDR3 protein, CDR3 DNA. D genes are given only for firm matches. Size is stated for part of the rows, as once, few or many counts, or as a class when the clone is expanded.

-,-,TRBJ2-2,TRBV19,CASSPGWGAGELFF,TGTGCCAGTAGTCCCGGATGGGGAGCCGGGGAGCTGTTTTTT
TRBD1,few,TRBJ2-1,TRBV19,CASSSLTGNEQFF,TGTGCCAGTAGTAGCCTGACAGGGAACGAGCAGTTCTTC
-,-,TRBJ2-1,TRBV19,CASSIGTGNPYEQFF,TGTGCCAGTAGTATTGGAACAGGGAATCCGTATGAGCAGTTCTTC
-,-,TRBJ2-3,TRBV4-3,CASSQEAGQRLTDTQYF,TGCGCCAGCAGCCAAGAAGCGGGTCAAAGGCTTACAGATACGCAGTATTTT
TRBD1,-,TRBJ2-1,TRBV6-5,CASSSRQGRNEQFF,TGTGCCAGCAGTTCCCGACAGGGGAGGAATGAGCAGTTCTTC
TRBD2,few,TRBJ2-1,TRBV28,CASSLSPAGGTNEQFF,TGTGCCAGCAGTTTAAGCCCCGCGGGAGGGACCAATGAGCAGTTCTTC
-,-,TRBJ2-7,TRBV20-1,CSARPSASYEQYF,TGCAGTGCTAGACCTTCAGCTTCCTACGAGCAGTACTTC
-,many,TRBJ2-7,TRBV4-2,CASSQGFRLGSYEQYF,TGTGCCAGCAGCCAAGGTTTCAGACTTGGCTCCTACGAGCAGTACTTC
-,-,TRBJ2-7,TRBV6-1,CASSGRRGYEQYF,TGTGCCAGCAGTGGACGGAGGGGCTACGAGCAGTACTTC
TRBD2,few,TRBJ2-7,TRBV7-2,CASSSLAGAYYEQYF,TGTGCCAGCAGCTCTCTAGCGGGGGCCTATTACGAGCAGTACTTC
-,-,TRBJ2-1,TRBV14,CASSQTPYSYNEQFF,TGTGCCAGCAGCCAAACACCTTATTCCTACAATGAGCAGTTCTTC
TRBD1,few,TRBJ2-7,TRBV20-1,CSARDRGRGYEQYF,TGCAGTGCTAGAGATCGGGGCAGGGGGTACGAGCAGTACTTC
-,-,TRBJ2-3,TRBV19,CASSPGPLTDTQYF,TGTGCCAGTAGTCCGGGCCCCCTCACAGATACGCAGTATTTT
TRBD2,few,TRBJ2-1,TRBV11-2,CASESGRFNEQFF,TGTGCCAGCGAGAGCGGGAGGTTCAATGAGCAGTTCTTC
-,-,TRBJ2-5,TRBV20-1,CSAEGGKGETQYF,TGCAGTGCCGAAGGGGGAAAGGGGGAGACCCAGTACTTC
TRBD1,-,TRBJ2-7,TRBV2,CASENGAGGMYEQYF,TGTGCCTCCGAGAACGGGGCAGGGGGAATGTACGAGCAGTACTTC
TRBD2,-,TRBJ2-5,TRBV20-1,CSATAQASGMWGQETQYF,TGCAGTGCAACCGCTCAGGCTAGCGGGATGTGGGGACAAGAGACCCAGTACTTC